This TCR beta chain was identified during a study of OX40 agonist ivuxolimab in advanced cancers. Study-wide background: An anti-OX40 (CD134) antibody with agonistic activity, ivuxolimab, was administered to patients.

The method was immunoSEQ multiplex PCR; TCRdb's version includes in-frame clones alone and lacks a portion of them. The sample lists 70,000 to 95,000 clones; roughly 91% were seen once. Germline V gene lookup returns CDR1 SGHVS and CDR2 FNYEAQ. Trimming pared 2 bases from V and 2 bases from J, leaving 4 bases between. This CDR3 has 13 residues. This TCR derives from an adult with an advanced solid tumor such as melanoma, head and neck, liver or kidney cancer. The material was CD4+ or CD8+ T cells sorted from blood, obtained in a trial of the OX40 agonist ivuxolimab. This sequence joins TRBV7-6 and TRBJ2-1, with D uncertain. CDR3 in DNA: TGTGCCAGCAGCTTATCCACCTACAATGAGCAGTTCTTC. Its translation: CASSLSTYNEQFF.